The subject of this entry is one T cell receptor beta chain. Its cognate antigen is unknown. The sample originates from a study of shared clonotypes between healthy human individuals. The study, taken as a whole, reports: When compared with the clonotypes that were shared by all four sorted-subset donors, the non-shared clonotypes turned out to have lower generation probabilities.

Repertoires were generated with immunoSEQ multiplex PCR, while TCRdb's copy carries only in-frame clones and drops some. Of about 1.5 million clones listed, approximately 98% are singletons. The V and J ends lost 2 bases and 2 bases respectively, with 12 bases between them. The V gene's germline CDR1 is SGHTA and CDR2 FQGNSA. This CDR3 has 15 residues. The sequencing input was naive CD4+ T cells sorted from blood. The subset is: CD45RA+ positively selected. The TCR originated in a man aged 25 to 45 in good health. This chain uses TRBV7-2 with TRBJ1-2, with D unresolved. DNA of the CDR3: TGTGCCAGCAGCTTATCCAGAACCCAAAACTATGGCTACACCTTC. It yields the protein CASSLSRTQNYGYTF.